This record looks at one T cell receptor beta chain sequence and its context. It lacks a known antigen. The record has no base qualities; no much larger clone is one base away. Libraries were constructed by the immunoSEQ multiplex PCR assay. TCRdb holds this immuneACCESS table with in-frame rearrangements only. Some clones are missing; in checked studies, unresolved V genes explain under half, and the rest has no known cause. The table for this sample lists approximately 76,000 clones; more than 85% of them were counted only once. The top ten hold 0.2% to 0.3% of the sample. From its cysteine to its phenylalanine, the CDR3 spans 13 amino acids. Only CDR3 DNA is held: 39 bases, read in frame from base 1. Cut back by 5 bases and 2 bases, the V and J ends lie 6 bases apart. The CDR1 and CDR2 encoded by the germline V gene (reference sequence) are MNHEY and SMNVEV. The data were obtained in a study of technical replicates of blood from a few donors listed by TCRdb under 2017.

Recombination connected TRBV27 to TRBJ2-2; the D region possibly corresponds to TRBD2 (5 bases align). The TCR sequence derives from a human donor in good health. The sequenced sample consisted of T cells isolated from PBMCs. The DNA is TGTGCCAGCAGTCCTAGCAACACCGGGGAGCTGTTTTTT. It codes for CASSPSNTGELFF.